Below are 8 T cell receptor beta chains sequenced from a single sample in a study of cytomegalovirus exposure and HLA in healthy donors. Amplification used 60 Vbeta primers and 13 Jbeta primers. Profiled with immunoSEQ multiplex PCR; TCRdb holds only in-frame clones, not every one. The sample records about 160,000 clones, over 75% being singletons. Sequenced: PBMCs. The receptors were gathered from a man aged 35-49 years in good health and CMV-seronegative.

CDR3 loop: CASSRLAGMETQYF. The CDR3 DNA reads TGTGCCAGCAGCCGACTAGCTGGTATGGAGACCCAGTACTTC. This chain connects TRBV6-5 to TRBJ2-5; 7 nucleotides line up with TRBD2. This CDR3 has 14 residues. The germline V gene encodes CDR1 MNHEY and CDR2 SVGAGI. Trimming cost V 6 bases and J 5 bases; bases outside gene matches: 9.

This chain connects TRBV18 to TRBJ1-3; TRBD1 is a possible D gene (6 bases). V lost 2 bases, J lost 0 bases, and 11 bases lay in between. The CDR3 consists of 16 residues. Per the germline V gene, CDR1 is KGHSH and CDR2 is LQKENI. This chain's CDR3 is CASSPGTPRSGNTIYF. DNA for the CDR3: TGTGCCAGCTCACCAGGGACACCCCGCTCTGGAAACACCATATATTTT.

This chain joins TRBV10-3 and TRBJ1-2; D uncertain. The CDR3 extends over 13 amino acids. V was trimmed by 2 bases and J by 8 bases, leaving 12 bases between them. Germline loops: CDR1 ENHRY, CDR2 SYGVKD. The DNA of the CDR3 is TGTGCCATCAGTGAGGCTAACCGCTCGGGCTACACCTTC. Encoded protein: CAISEANRSGYTF.

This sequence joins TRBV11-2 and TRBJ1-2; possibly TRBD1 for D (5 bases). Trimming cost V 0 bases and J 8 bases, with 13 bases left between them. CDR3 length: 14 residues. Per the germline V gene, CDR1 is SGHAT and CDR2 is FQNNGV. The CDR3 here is CASSLEGGRGGYTF. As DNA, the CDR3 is TGTGCCAGCAGCTTAGAGGGGGGTAGAGGGGGCTACACCTTC.

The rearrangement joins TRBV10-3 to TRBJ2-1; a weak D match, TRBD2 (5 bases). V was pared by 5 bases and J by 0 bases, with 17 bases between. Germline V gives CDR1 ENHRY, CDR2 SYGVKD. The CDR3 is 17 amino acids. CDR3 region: CAISQTRVGSSYNEQFF. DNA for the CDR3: TGTGCCATCAGTCAAACAAGAGTAGGGAGCTCCTACAATGAGCAGTTCTTC.

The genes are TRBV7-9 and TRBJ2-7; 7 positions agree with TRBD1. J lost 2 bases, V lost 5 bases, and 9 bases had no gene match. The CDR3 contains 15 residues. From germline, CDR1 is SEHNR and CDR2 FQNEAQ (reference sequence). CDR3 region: CASSSPGQLTYEQYF. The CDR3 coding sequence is TGTGCCAGCAGCAGTCCGGGACAGCTTACCTACGAGCAGTACTTC.

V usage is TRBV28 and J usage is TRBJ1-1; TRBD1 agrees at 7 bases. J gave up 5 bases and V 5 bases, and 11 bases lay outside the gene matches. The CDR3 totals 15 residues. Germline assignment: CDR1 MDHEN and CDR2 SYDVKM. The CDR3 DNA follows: TGTGCCAGCAGTGCCCCCAGGGGGACCCGAACTGAAGCTTTCTTT. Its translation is CASSAPRGTRTEAFF.

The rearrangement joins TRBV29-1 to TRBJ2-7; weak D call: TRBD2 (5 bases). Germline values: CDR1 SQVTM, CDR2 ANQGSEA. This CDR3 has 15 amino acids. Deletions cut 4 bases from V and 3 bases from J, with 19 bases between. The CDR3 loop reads CSVVQSGLESYEQYF. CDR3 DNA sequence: TGCAGCGTTGTGCAAAGCGGATTAGAAAGCTACGAGCAGTACTTC.